The sequence of this T cell receptor beta chain was determined in a study of response to subunit inactivated influenza vaccine. Points from the study as a whole: Authors suggested seasonal influenza vaccinations each recruit few new T cells.

Comments on this clonotype: Its antigen is undetermined. The junction and the germline gene differ at one end; a read error may be behind it.

TCRdb reanalysed the RT-PCR reads using MiXCR and keeps one entry per CDR3 protein. Among approximately 570,000 distinct CDR3 sequences listed, 7.5% to 8.5% were seen once. This clonotype originated in a man between 50 and 70 years old who received an inactivated influenza vaccine. The sequencing here drew on PBMCs from blood, taken roughly 24 months after vaccination.

The CDR3 here is CSASGTGGQPRHF. Here the CDR3 DNA reads TGCAGTGCTAGTGGCACGGGTGGGCAGCCCCGGCATTTT. The chain links TRBV20-1 to TRBJ1-5; unclear D gene. The CDR3 has 13 amino acids. In germline, CDR1 is DFQATT, CDR2 SNEGSKA (reference sequence).